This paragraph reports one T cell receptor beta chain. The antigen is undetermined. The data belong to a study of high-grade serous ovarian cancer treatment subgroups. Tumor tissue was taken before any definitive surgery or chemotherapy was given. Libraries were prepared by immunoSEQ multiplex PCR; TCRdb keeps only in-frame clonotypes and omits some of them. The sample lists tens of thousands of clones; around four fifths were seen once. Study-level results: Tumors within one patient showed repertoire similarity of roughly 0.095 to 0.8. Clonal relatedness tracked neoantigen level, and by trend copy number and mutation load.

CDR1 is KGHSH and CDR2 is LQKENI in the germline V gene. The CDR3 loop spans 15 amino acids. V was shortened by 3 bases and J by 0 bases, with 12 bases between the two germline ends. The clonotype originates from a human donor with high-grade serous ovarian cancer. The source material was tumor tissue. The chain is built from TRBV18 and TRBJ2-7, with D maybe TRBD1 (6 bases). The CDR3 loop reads CASSPRQGTSYEQYF. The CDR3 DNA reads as TGTGCCAGCTCACCGCGGCAGGGGACCTCCTACGAGCAGTACTTC.